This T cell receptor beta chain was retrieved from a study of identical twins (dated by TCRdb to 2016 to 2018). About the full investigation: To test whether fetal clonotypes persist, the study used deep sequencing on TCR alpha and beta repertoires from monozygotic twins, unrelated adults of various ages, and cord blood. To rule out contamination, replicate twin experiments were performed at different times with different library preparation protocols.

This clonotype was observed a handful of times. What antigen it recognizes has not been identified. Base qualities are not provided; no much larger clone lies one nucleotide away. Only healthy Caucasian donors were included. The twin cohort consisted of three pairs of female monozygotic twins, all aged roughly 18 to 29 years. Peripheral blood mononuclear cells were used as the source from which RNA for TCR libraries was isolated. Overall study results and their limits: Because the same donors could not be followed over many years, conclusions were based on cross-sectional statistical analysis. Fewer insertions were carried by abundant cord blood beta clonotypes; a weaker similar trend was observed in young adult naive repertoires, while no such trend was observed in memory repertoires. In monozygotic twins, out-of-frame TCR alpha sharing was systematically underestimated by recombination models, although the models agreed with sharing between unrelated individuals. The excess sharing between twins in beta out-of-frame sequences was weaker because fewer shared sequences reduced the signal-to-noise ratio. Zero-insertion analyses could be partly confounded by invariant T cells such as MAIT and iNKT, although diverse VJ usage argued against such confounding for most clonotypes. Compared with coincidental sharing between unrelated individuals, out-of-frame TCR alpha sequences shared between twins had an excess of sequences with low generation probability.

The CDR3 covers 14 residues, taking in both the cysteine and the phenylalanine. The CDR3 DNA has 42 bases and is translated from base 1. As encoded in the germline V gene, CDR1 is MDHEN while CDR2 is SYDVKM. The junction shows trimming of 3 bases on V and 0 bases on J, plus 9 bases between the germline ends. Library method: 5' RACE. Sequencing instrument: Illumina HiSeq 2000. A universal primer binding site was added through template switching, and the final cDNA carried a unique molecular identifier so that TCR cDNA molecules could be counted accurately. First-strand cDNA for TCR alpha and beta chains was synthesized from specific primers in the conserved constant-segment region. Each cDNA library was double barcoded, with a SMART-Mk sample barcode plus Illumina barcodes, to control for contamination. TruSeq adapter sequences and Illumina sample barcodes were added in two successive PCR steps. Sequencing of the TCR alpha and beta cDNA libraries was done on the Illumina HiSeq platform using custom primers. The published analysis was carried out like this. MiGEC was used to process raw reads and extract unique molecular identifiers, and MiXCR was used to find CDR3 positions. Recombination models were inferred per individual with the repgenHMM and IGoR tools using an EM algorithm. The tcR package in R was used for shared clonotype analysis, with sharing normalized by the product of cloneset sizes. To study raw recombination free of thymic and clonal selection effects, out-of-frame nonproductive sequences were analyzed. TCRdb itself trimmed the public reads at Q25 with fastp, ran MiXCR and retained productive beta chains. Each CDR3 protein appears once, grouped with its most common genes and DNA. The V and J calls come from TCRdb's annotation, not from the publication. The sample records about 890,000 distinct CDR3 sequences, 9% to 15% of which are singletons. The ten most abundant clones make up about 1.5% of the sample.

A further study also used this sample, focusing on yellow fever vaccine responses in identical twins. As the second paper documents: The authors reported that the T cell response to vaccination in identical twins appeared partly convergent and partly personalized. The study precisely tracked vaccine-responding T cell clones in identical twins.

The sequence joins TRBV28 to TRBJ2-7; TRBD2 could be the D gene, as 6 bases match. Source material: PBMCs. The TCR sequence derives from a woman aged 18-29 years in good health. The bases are TGTGCCAGCAGTTTCAGCGGGTTCTCCTACGAGCAGTACTTC. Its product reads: CASSFSGFSYEQYF. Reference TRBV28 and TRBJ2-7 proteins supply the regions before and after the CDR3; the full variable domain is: DVKVTQSSRYLVKRTGEKVFLECVQDMDHENMFWYRQDPGLGLRLIYFSYDVKMKEKGDIPEGYSVSREKKERFSLILESASTNQTSMYLCASSFSGFSYEQYFGPGTRLTVT.